The next 19 T cell receptor beta chains were all read from a single sample in a study of brain T cells in children with intractable seizures (dated by TCRdb to about 2021). The receptor library was made with the immunoSEQ multiplex PCR assay. Sourced from immuneACCESS, this table was stored by TCRdb with only in-frame sequences that have V and J called. A share of the clones is absent; for the studies checked, an unresolved V gene accounts for under half, and the remainder has no known explanation. The sample table shows a few hundred thousand clones, and over 90% are seen once. Under 7% of the sample goes to the ten largest clones. The time point label, as the study defines it: blood from clinic visit 5 months post-surgery; TSC patient then seizure free. The sequencing used peripheral blood, collected more than 4 months after surgery. The receptors come from a boy younger than two with tuberous sclerosis and intractable seizures.

V usage is TRBV2 and J usage is TRBJ2-1; D is uncertain. Germline lookup yields CDR1 SNHLY and CDR2 FYNNEI. This CDR3 is built from 11 residues. The CDR3 spells CANQVGNEQFF. The CDR3 DNA reads as TGTGCGAATCAAGTGGGTAATGAGCAGTTCTTC.

DNA for the CDR3: TGTGCCAGCAGCCAGCCGGGACAGGGATACGAGCAGTACTTC. Its translation is CASSQPGQGYEQYF. The chain links TRBV4-2 to TRBJ2-7; TRBD1 aligns across 9 bases. V trimming: 3 bases; J trimming: 4 bases; junction bases outside the gene matches: 4. CDR1 and CDR2 from the germline V gene are LGHNA and YNFKEQ. The CDR3 sequence is 14 residues long.

As concerns this clone: This sample also contains other DNA sequences that code for the same CDR3. This chain links TRBV5-1 with TRBJ2-1; D remains unclear. Trimming shortened V by 0 bases and J by 7 bases, and 5 bases separated the two germline ends. Germline-derived CDR1 and CDR2 are SGHRS and YFSETQ. The CDR3 totals 12 residues. CDR3 sequence reads: CASSLEGNEQFF. CDR3 nucleotides: TGCGCCAGCAGCTTGGAGGGAAATGAGCAGTTCTTC.

This chain uses TRBV7-9 with TRBJ1-1; a possible D gene is TRBD1 (5 bases). The germline CDR1 and CDR2 sequences are SEHNR and FQNEAQ (reference sequence). Trimming took off 2 bases at V and 1 base at J, with 20 bases between the two ends. The CDR3 has 18 amino acids. This chain's CDR3 is CASSLNIGALGRNTEAFF. The CDR3 DNA follows: TGTGCCAGCAGCTTAAACATAGGGGCCCTCGGCCGGAACACTGAAGCTTTCTTT.

The chain has TRBV14 and TRBJ2-3, with unresolved D. This CDR3 comprises 16 residues. Germline lookup yields CDR1 SGHDN and CDR2 FVKESK. Trimming cost V 4 bases and J 4 bases, with 18 bases left between them. The CDR3 nucleotides read TGTGCCAGCAGCCTTCGGACCTCCTACCGGGCAGATACGCAGTATTTT. Amino acid sequence: CASSLRTSYRADTQYF.

The V and J genes are TRBV5-6 and TRBJ2-2, with unresolved D. The CDR3 sequence is 16 residues long. The germline V and J ends were trimmed by 6 bases and 3 bases, with 18 bases remaining between them. CDR1 SGHDT and CDR2 YYEEEE come from the germline V gene. CDR3 nucleotides: TGTGCCAGCACCCGTGAGGACCCCCTTCACACCGGGGAGCTGTTTTTT. It codes for CASTREDPLHTGELFF.

The chain has TRBV27 and TRBJ2-3; 9 nucleotides agree with TRBD2. CDR1 is MNHEY and CDR2 is SMNVEV in the germline V gene (reference sequence). The CDR3 sequence is 18 residues long. The trim removed 3 bases at V and 2 bases at J, leaving 12 bases unmatched. DNA for the CDR3: TGTGCCAGCAGTTTCTCGGCTAGCGGGAACTTAATCACAGATACGCAGTATTTT. This translates into CASSFSASGNLITDTQYF.

This clone has a single count. This chain uses TRBV5-4 with TRBJ1-2, with D maybe TRBD1 (5 bases). This CDR3 is 15 amino acids long. Looked up from germline, CDR1 is SGHNT and CDR2 is YYREEE (reference sequence). The ends were cut back, 5 bases at V and 0 bases at J, with 14 bases in the middle. The CDR3, as DNA: TGTGCCAGCAGGCGGGGCGAGTTAGCTAACTATGGCTACACCTTC. Its translation: CASRRGELANYGYTF.

The chain uses TRBV5-1 and TRBJ1-5; D uncertain. V was clipped by 4 bases and J by 7 bases, with 18 bases between them. Germline CDR1 SGHRS, CDR2 YFSETQ. CDR3 size: 15 residues. This CDR3 reads CASSPSGGEFQPQHF. The CDR3 DNA follows: TGCGCCAGCAGCCCTTCCGGCGGTGAATTCCAGCCCCAGCATTTT.

V is TRBV24-1 and J is TRBJ2-1; D remains ambiguous. Germline V gene lookup returns CDR1 KGHDR and CDR2 SFDVKD. CDR3 length: 15 amino acids. V was pared by 3 bases and J by 0 bases, with 8 bases between. CDR3 in DNA: TGTGCCACCAGTGATATGCCAAGCTCCTACAATGAGCAGTTCTTC. Translation: CATSDMPSSYNEQFF.

The genes are TRBV15 and TRBJ2-7; 7 nucleotides agree with TRBD1. Germline V gives CDR1 LNHNV, CDR2 YYDKDF (reference sequence). This CDR3 is 15 amino acids long. J gave up 6 bases and V 0 bases, and 8 bases lay outside the gene matches. CDR3 coding DNA: TGTGCCACCAGCAGAGATCGTGAAGGGGGCGCCGAGCAGTACTTC. Amino acid sequence: CATSRDREGGAEQYF.

V is TRBV7-9 and J is TRBJ2-2; the D gene is possibly TRBD2 (5 bases). The CDR3 contains 18 residues. V was pared by 2 bases and J by 3 bases, with 19 bases between. Germline CDR1 and CDR2: SEHNR and FQNEAQ (reference sequence). The CDR3 DNA sequence: TGTGCCAGCAGCTTACCTACCGCAGAGGTGCGGGACACCGGGGAGCTGTTTTTT. It specifies CASSLPTAEVRDTGELFF.

The table lists this clone with a few counts. V gene TRBV4-1 combines with J gene TRBJ2-6; tentatively, D is TRBD2 (5 bases). The CDR3 runs 19 residues. With 0 bases removed from V and 0 bases from J, the gap between germline ends came to 15 bases. Germline V gene sequence: CDR1 MGHRA, CDR2 YSYEKL. The CDR3: CASSQDVWTESSGANVLTF. The CDR3 DNA sequence: TGCGCCAGCAGCCAAGATGTGTGGACTGAAAGCTCTGGGGCCAACGTCCTGACTTTC.

The chain couples TRBV14 to TRBJ1-4, with TRBD1 as a possible D gene (5 bases). The germline V gene encodes CDR1 SGHDN and CDR2 FVKESK. The CDR3 runs to 15 residues. V was trimmed by 3 bases and J by 7 bases, leaving 15 bases between them. CDR3 in amino acids: CASSHTGTEGEKLFF. In DNA form, the CDR3 reads TGTGCCAGCAGCCACACCGGGACCGAGGGTGAAAAACTGTTTTTT.

The rearrangement uses TRBV7-9 and TRBJ1-6, with 9 bases aligning to TRBD1. Per germline, CDR1 SEHNR and CDR2 FQNEAQ (reference sequence). V was pared by 1 base and J by 10 bases, with 5 bases of the junction left unmatched. The CDR3 has 15 residues. The CDR3 DNA follows: TGTGCCAGCAGCTTAGACGGACAGGGGAGGTCACCCCTCCACTTT. This encodes CASSLDGQGRSPLHF.

This clone was observed a handful of times. The gene calls are TRBV5-4 and TRBJ1-6, with D tentatively TRBD1 (5 bases). This CDR3 is built from 14 residues. V was cut by 4 bases and J by 4 bases, with 9 bases left in between. Germline CDR1 reads SGHNT; CDR2 reads YYREEE (reference sequence). The CDR3 spells CASSQQGYNSPLHF. The CDR3 DNA reads TGTGCCAGCAGCCAGCAGGGTTATAATTCACCCCTCCACTTT.

The J gene is TRBJ1-1, the V gene TRBV11-3; D unresolved. V lost 2 bases to trimming and J lost 3 bases, with 7 bases between them. Germline loops: CDR1 SGHNT, CDR2 YENEEA. The CDR3 spans 13 residues. This chain's CDR3 is CASSLSMDTEAFF. The CDR3 region has the DNA TGTGCCAGCAGCTTATCTATGGACACTGAAGCTTTCTTT.

This clone was observed a single time. The chain combines TRBV24-1 with TRBJ2-1; weak D call: TRBD1 (6 bases). CDR1 and CDR2 (germline): KGHDR, SFDVKD. This CDR3 region has 16 residues. Trimming shortened V by 4 bases and J by 0 bases, and 12 bases separated the two germline ends. The CDR3 reads CATSDYRESSYNEQFF. DNA for the CDR3: TGTGCCACCAGTGACTACAGGGAGAGCTCCTACAATGAGCAGTTCTTC.

The V and J genes are TRBV18 and TRBJ1-1; TRBD1 might be the D (6 bases). The germline CDR1 and CDR2 sequences are KGHSH and LQKENI. CDR3 length: 15 residues. Trimming pared 1 base from V and 3 bases from J, leaving 12 bases between. The CDR3 nucleotides read TGTGCCAGCTCACCACAGGATGCAGGGGACACTGAAGCTTTCTTT. It yields the protein CASSPQDAGDTEAFF.